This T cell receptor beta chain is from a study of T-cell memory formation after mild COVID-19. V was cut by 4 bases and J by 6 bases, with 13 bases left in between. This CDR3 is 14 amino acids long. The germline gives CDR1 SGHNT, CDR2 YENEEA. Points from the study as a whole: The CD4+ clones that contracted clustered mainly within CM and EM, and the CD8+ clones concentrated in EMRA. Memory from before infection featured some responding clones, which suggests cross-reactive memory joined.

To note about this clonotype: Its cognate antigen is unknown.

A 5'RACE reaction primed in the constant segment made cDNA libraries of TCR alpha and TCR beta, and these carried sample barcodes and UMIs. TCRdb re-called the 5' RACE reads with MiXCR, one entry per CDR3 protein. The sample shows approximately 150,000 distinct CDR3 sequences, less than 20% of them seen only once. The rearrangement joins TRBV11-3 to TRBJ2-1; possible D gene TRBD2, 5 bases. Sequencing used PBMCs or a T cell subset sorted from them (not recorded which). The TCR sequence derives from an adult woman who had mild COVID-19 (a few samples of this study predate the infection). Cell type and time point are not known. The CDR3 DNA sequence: TGTGCCAGCAGCTCCAAGCAAGCGGTCAATGAGCAGTTCTTC. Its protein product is CASSSKQAVNEQFF.